Each of the 25 T cell receptor beta chains below was sequenced from the same sample in a study of T cells in Graves' hyperthyroidism and ophthalmopathy. It was RNA transcripts that yielded the amplified TCR beta CDR3 regions. The HTBI primer set served for first-round RT-PCR of the TCR CDR3. TCRdb recomputed calls from the multiplex PCR reads with MiXCR, one row per CDR3 protein. The sample carries under 800,000 distinct CDR3 sequences, less than 15% recorded once. Sequenced input: blood. The receptor source for this set is a woman aged 18-29 years with Graves' hyperthyroidism.

The rearrangement uses TRBV20-1 and TRBJ1-2; the D gene is possibly TRBD1 (6 bases). V was clipped by 7 bases and J by 8 bases, with 17 bases between them. CDR1 DFQATT and CDR2 SNEGSKA come from the germline V gene (reference sequence). This CDR3 has 12 amino acids. The CDR3 sequence is CSVDRPGLGYTF. The CDR3 DNA reads as TGCAGTGTTGACAGGCCAGGGTTGGGCTACACCTTC.

Ten or more counts support this clonotype. The rearrangement joins TRBV29-1 to TRBJ1-2; D unclear. The CDR3 contains 12 residues. Germline CDR1 SQVTM, CDR2 ANQGSEA. V shed 5 bases and J shed 3 bases, with 10 bases lying between them. CDR3 coding DNA: TGCAGCGTTCAACCCGGGGACTATGGCTACACCTTC. Translating it yields CSVQPGDYGYTF.

This clonotype was detected many times. The chain combines TRBV12-3 or TRBV12-4 with TRBJ2-5; D is uncertain. V lost 2 bases, J lost 11 bases, and 15 bases lay in between. The CDR3 length is 13 residues. CDR3 nucleotide sequence: TGTGCCAGCAGTTTACGGCAGGATGGGGTTCAGTACTTC. It specifies CASSLRQDGVQYF.

The V gene is TRBV20-1, the J gene TRBJ2-1, with 8 bases identical to TRBD2. This CDR3 is built from 13 residues. The V and J ends lost 1 base and 10 bases, in that order; junction bases with no gene match: 6. Germline assignment: CDR1 DFQATT and CDR2 SNEGSKA (reference sequence). The CDR3 is CSARGAGVKEQFF. As DNA, the CDR3 is TGCAGTGCTAGAGGAGCGGGAGTCAAAGAGCAGTTCTTC.

Ten or more counts support this clonotype. The V call is TRBV4-1, the J call TRBJ2-1, with 7 bases lining up with TRBD2. The CDR3 totals 15 residues. Trimming took 0 bases from V and 7 from J; bases not matched to a gene: 6. Germline V CDR1 and CDR2: MGHRA, YSYEKL. The DNA for the CDR3 is TGCGCCAGCAGCCAAGATCTGCGGGGGATGAATGAGCAGTTCTTC. Protein product: CASSQDLRGMNEQFF.

A single count supports this clonotype. Being one base from a much bigger clone, this may be a read error. This sequence joins TRBV10-1 and TRBJ2-1; 10 bases map to TRBD2. The V gene end was trimmed by 7 bases and the J gene end by 4 bases; junction bases not matched to a gene: 7. Germline V gene data show CDR1 as WNHNN and CDR2 as SYGVQD (reference sequence). This CDR3 spans 15 amino acids. CDR3 DNA sequence: TGCGCCAGCAATGTCAGGACTAGCGGATACAATGAGCAGTTCTTC. Translation: CASNVRTSGYNEQFF.

V usage is TRBV7-9 and J usage is TRBJ1-5; D not resolved. The CDR3 is 15 amino acids. Per germline, CDR1 SEHNR and CDR2 FQNEAQ (reference sequence). V lost 6 bases to trimming and J lost 0 bases, with 12 bases between them. The CDR3: CASSFGSVSNQPQHF. The CDR3 DNA follows: TGTGCCAGCAGTTTTGGAAGTGTTAGCAATCAGCCCCAGCATTTT.

This clonotype was counted a few times. The rearrangement links TRBV12-3 or TRBV12-4 to TRBJ2-2; D is uncertain. Deletions cut 5 bases from V and 6 bases from J, with 4 bases between. The CDR3 is made up of 11 amino acids. The CDR3 loop is CASSISGELFF. The CDR3 bases are TGTGCCAGCAGTATATCCGGGGAGCTGTTTTTT.

This clonotype was counted only a few times. The V gene is TRBV7-8, the J gene TRBJ2-2; TRBD2 is a possible D gene (5 bases). Deletions cut 6 bases from V and 2 bases from J, with 19 bases between. The CDR3 runs 17 residues. In germline, CDR1 is SGHVS, CDR2 FQNEAQ. Written as DNA, the CDR3 is TGTGCCAGCAGGAAGGCGCGGGCAGGAACTAACACCGGGGAGCTGTTTTTT. Its protein is CASRKARAGTNTGELFF. Combining the CDR3 with reference TRBV7-8 and TRBJ2-2 gives the whole variable domain GAGVSQSPRYKVAKRGQDVALRCDPISGHVSLFWYQQALGQGPEFLTYFQNEAQLDKSGLPSDRFFAERPEGSVSTLKIQRTQQEDSAVYLCASRKARAGTNTGELFFGEGSRLTVL.

The CDR3 is CSGQTSGSTDTQYF. DNA of the CDR3: TGCAGCGGCCAAACTAGCGGGAGCACAGATACGCAGTATTTT. The V gene is TRBV29-1, the J gene TRBJ2-3; 9 bases fit TRBD2. The junction had 5 bases not matched to a gene; V was cut back by 7 bases and J by 0 bases. This CDR3 contains 14 residues. Germline CDR1 SQVTM, CDR2 ANQGSEA.

This clonotype was seen at least ten times. The gene calls are TRBV11-2 and TRBJ1-1; D call uncertain. The germline V gene has CDR1 SGHAT and CDR2 FQNNGV. The CDR3 runs to 14 residues. V was pared by 5 bases and J by 4 bases, with 14 bases between. DNA for the CDR3: TGTGCCAGCAGCCTGTATGAGGTAGGCACTGAAGCTTTCTTT. This gives the protein CASSLYEVGTEAFF.

This clonotype appeared many times. Here the CDR3 DNA reads TGTGCCAGCAGAGGTGGTAGGAATGTGGGCAATCAGCCCCAGCATTTT. Translation: CASRGGRNVGNQPQHF. The V and J genes are TRBV6-2 or TRBV6-3 and TRBJ1-5; D gene ambiguous. The CDR3 sequence is 16 residues long. Trimming cost V 6 bases and J 2 bases, with 17 bases left between them. The germline gives CDR1 MNHEY, CDR2 SVGEGT.

This clonotype was seen at least ten times. The V gene is TRBV10-3, the J gene TRBJ2-3; 10 positions agree with TRBD2. Losses at the gene ends were 0 bases for V and 5 bases for J; bases not matched to a gene: 8. This CDR3 spans 17 amino acids. CDR1 and CDR2 from the germline V gene are ENHRY and SYGVKD. Here the CDR3 reads CAISESMVAGGEDTQYF. In nucleotides, the CDR3 is TGTGCCATCAGTGAGTCGATGGTAGCGGGAGGCGAAGATACGCAGTATTTT.

Points on this clonotype: The limits of the CDR3 on the DNA are not certain, so only TCRdb's listed CDR3 is given. The chain carries TRBV24-1 and TRBJ1-2; the table's D call TRBD1 went unverified against the DNA. The CDR3 extends over 12 residues, inclusive of both ends. Germline CDR1 KGHDR, CDR2 SFDVKD. This chain's CDR3 is CATSDFGAGYTF.

This chain joins TRBV6-6 and TRBJ2-3, with D possibly TRBD2 on 6 matching bases. This CDR3 comprises 16 residues. Between the trimmed V and J ends, which lost 2 bases and 2 bases, there was a span of 14 bases. Germline CDR1 is MNHNY and CDR2 is SVGAGI (reference sequence). The CDR3 nucleotides are TGTGCCAGCAGTTACAGTGTGGCGGGGCACACAGATACGCAGTATTTT. Translation gives CASSYSVAGHTDTQYF.

This clonotype was detected many times. The V gene is TRBV5-5, the J gene TRBJ2-3; 8 bases map to TRBD2. V trimming: 0 bases; J trimming: 3 bases; junction bases outside the gene matches: 3. Germline V CDR1 and CDR2: SGHKS, YYEKEE (reference sequence). This CDR3 is 15 amino acids long. The CDR3 region is CASSLVVAGTDTQYF. In DNA form, the CDR3 reads TGTGCCAGCAGCTTGGTTGTAGCGGGGACAGATACGCAGTATTTT.

This clonotype was seen repeatedly, ten times or more. V and J are TRBV7-9 and TRBJ2-6; maybe TRBD1 (6 bases). V was shortened by 2 bases and J by 2 bases, with 7 bases between the two germline ends. The germline V gene encodes CDR1 SEHNR and CDR2 FQNEAQ (reference sequence). CDR3 size: 15 residues. CDR3 DNA: TGTGCCAGCAGCTTACAGGGGACTGGGGCCAACGTCCTGACTTTC. Translation: CASSLQGTGANVLTF.

This clonotype was seen a few times. The chain combines TRBV29-1 with TRBJ2-1; 10 bases align to TRBD2. From germline, CDR1 is SQVTM and CDR2 ANQGSEA. V trimming: 4 bases; J trimming: 5 bases; junction bases outside the gene matches: 2. CDR3 length: 13 residues. DNA of the CDR3: TGCAGCGTTGGCGGACTAGCGGACAATGAGCAGTTCTTC. Protein product: CSVGGLADNEQFF.

This clonotype was found many times. V is TRBV6-5 and J is TRBJ1-4; possible D gene TRBD1, 5 bases. Trimming took off 0 bases at V and 6 bases at J, with 14 bases between the two ends. Germline V gene data show CDR1 as MNHEY and CDR2 as SVGAGI. This CDR3 spans 16 amino acids. The DNA of the CDR3 is TGTGCCAGCAGTTACTCGATAAGACAGAAGGATGAAAAACTGTTTTTT. Translated: CASSYSIRQKDEKLFF.

This clonotype was counted ten times or more. The chain employs TRBV6-2 or TRBV6-3 and TRBJ2-7; D might be TRBD2 (5 bases). CDR3 length: 15 residues. Per germline, CDR1 MNHEY and CDR2 SVGEGT. Trimming took off 2 bases at V and 7 bases at J, with 18 bases between the two ends. CDR3 loop: CASSYPPDWPGEQYF. The CDR3 DNA is TGTGCCAGCAGTTACCCTCCTGACTGGCCGGGGGAGCAGTACTTC.

In this sample, this clonotype turned up a few times. V and J are TRBV3-1 and TRBJ2-5; D possibly corresponds to TRBD1 (5 bases). The CDR3 is made up of 13 amino acids. Trimming left V 5 bases short and J 1 base short, with 8 bases between. Per the germline V gene, CDR1 is LGHDT and CDR2 is YNNKEL (reference sequence). CDR3 residues: CASSTDSQETQYF. The DNA of the CDR3 is TGTGCCAGCAGCACCGACAGCCAAGAGACCCAGTACTTC.

This clonotype was seen repeatedly, ten times or more. This sequence joins TRBV7-8 and TRBJ2-7; 14 nucleotides agree with TRBD2. The germline gives CDR1 SGHVS, CDR2 FQNEAQ. The V and J ends lost 2 bases and 2 bases, in that order; junction bases with no gene match: 11. The CDR3 extends over 19 amino acids. The CDR3 nucleotides read TGTGCCAGCAGCTTACTGCCCGGGACTAGCGGGAGTAGGACCTACGAGCAGTACTTC. The encoded protein is CASSLLPGTSGSRTYEQYF. Variable domain in full (rest from reference TRBV7-8 and TRBJ2-7): GAGVSQSPRYKVAKRGQDVALRCDPISGHVSLFWYQQALGQGPEFLTYFQNEAQLDKSGLPSDRFFAERPEGSVSTLKIQRTQQEDSAVYLCASSLLPGTSGSRTYEQYFGPGTRLTVT.

Details on this clonotype: The germline gene is not matched at one end of the junction; a read error may be the cause. This rearrangement joins TRBV28 to TRBJ2-7; no clear D. Germline V gene sequence: CDR1 MDHEN, CDR2 SYDVKM. The CDR3 length is 14 residues. This chain's CDR3 is CDSSSPPRVYEQYF. CDR3 nucleotides: TGTGACAGCAGTTCCCCCCCCCGAGTGTACGAGCAGTACTTC.

Only a few counts were recorded for this clonotype. The rearrangement joins TRBV20-1 to TRBJ2-7; a possible D gene is TRBD1 (5 bases). Germline CDR1 is DFQATT and CDR2 is SNEGSKA (reference sequence). The CDR3 has 17 residues. V dropped 0 bases and J dropped 3 bases, with 21 bases sitting between them. CDR3 sequence: CSARDTRSWRTNYEQYF. DNA of the CDR3: TGCAGTGCTAGAGATACAAGAAGCTGGCGGACAAACTACGAGCAGTACTTC.

The chain employs TRBV29-1 and TRBJ1-4; 8 nucleotides line up with TRBD1. The trim removed 6 bases at V and 4 bases at J, leaving 1 base unmatched. Per the germline V gene, CDR1 is SQVTM and CDR2 is ANQGSEA. The CDR3 is made up of 12 amino acids. The CDR3 loop reads CSVGQVNEKLFF. Here the CDR3 DNA reads TGCAGCGTGGGACAGGTTAATGAAAAACTGTTTTTT.